The rows below give T cell receptor beta chains drawn from one sample of a study of control samples from healthy donors and cancer patients. The table came from immunoSEQ multiplex PCR; TCRdb's copy has only in-frame clones and leaves some out. The sample has roughly 88,000 clones, 85% to 95% seen once. The sequenced sample was blood. Receptor source: a man aged 18 to 30 in good health. The CDR3 runs from the conserved cysteine through the conserved F or W. A D gene is named only where the DNA matches it firmly. Not every row has a clone size; where given, it reads once, few, many or a size class.

TRBV7-9	-	-	TRBJ2-7	TGTGCCAGCAGCTACAATTACGAGCAGTACTTC	CASSYNYEQYF
TRBV18	TRBD1	-	TRBJ1-1	TGTGCCAGCTCACCGGTGACAGGGAAGTTGCACACTGAAGCTTTCTTT	CASSPVTGKLHTEAFF
TRBV5-4	-	-	TRBJ1-4	TGTGCCAGTAAACAGGGTTTTACTAATGAAAAACTGTTTTTT	CASKQGFTNEKLFF
TRBV2	-	-	TRBJ1-1	TGTGCCAGCATTACCACTGAAGCTTTCTTT	CASITTEAFF
TRBV6-4	-	-	TRBJ1-1	TGTGCCAGCAGGGCACAGGGTAGTAACACTGAAGCTTTCTTT	CASRAQGSNTEAFF
TRBV6-2/TRBV6-3	-	-	TRBJ2-7	TGTGCCAGCAGTCGGATCTACGAGCAGTACTTC	CASSRIYEQYF
TRBV19	-	-	TRBJ2-3	TGTGCCAGTAGTATAGGACTTGTCACAGATACGCAGTATTTT	CASSIGLVTDTQYF
TRBV9	-	-	TRBJ1-1	TGTGCCAGCAACGGAGTGACGAACACTGAAGCTTTCTTT	CASNGVTNTEAFF
TRBV13	TRBD1	once	TRBJ2-3	TGTGCCAGCAGCTTAGAGGGGGCAAGACTGGATACGCAGTATTTT	CASSLEGARLDTQYF
TRBV27	TRBD1	-	TRBJ1-2	TGTGCCAGCAGTCTTAGACAGGGGTCGGCCTATGGCTACACCTTC	CASSLRQGSAYGYTF
TRBV5-5	-	-	TRBJ2-2	TGTGCCAGCGAGGACACGACGAACACCGGGGAGCTGTTTTTT	CASEDTTNTGELFF
TRBV10-3	-	-	TRBJ1-1	TGTGCCATCAGGAGCCGTGGGGGGCTGGACACTGAAGCTTTCTTT	CAIRSRGGLDTEAFF
TRBV7-2	TRBD2	-	TRBJ2-1	TGTGCCAGCAGCTTAGCGGGAGGGCCGTACAATGAGCAGTTCTTC	CASSLAGGPYNEQFF
TRBV11-2	-	-	TRBJ1-4	TGTGCCAGCAGACGGGCCGCGGGGGCAACTAATGAAAAACTGTTTTTT	CASRRAAGATNEKLFF
TRBV6-2/TRBV6-3	-	-	TRBJ1-1	TGTGCCAGCAGTGGGGACACCGAAGCTTTCTTT	CASSGDTEAFF
TRBV5-1	TRBD1	-	TRBJ1-5	TGCGCCAGCAGCTTGGGGGGACAGGGTTCGGGGCAGCCCCAGCATTTT	CASSLGGQGSGQPQHF
TRBV5-1	-	-	TRBJ1-3	TGCGCCAGCAGCAGTGCAGGGAGCTCTGGAAACACCATATATTTT	CASSSAGSSGNTIYF
TRBV29-1	TRBD1	-	TRBJ2-7	TGCAGCGTTGAGAAGACAGGGAGAAACTACGAGCAGTACTTC	CSVEKTGRNYEQYF
TRBV10-3	TRBD1	-	TRBJ1-3	TGTGCCATCGGCTCGACAGGGGCCTCTGGAAACACCATATATTTT	CAIGSTGASGNTIYF
TRBV10-3	-	-	TRBJ1-1	TGTGCCATCTCTGGGGGGCGGAACACTGAAGCTTTCTTT	CAISGGRNTEAFF
TRBV25-1	TRBD1	-	TRBJ1-4	TGTGCCAGCAGCCCTCGGACAGGGTCTAATGAAAAACTGTTTTTT	CASSPRTGSNEKLFF
TRBV10-2	-	-	TRBJ2-1	TGCGCCAGCAGTGAGTTTAGAAGCAATGAGCAGTTCTTC	CASSEFRSNEQFF
TRBV7-8	TRBD2	-	TRBJ2-1	TGTGCCAGCAGCCCTCGGACTAGCCAAAGCTACAATGAGCAGTTCTTC	CASSPRTSQSYNEQFF
TRBV19	-	-	TRBJ1-4	TGTGCCAGCAAATATAATGAAAAACTGTTTTTT	CASKYNEKLFF
TRBV6-4	TRBD1	-	TRBJ2-3	TGTGCCAGCAGTGACGTACAGGGGAGCACAGATACGCAGTATTTT	CASSDVQGSTDTQYF
TRBV7-2	-	-	TRBJ1-2	TGTGCCAGCAGCTTACGTCCGGGTGGCAACTATGGCTACACCTTC	CASSLRPGGNYGYTF
TRBV19	-	-	TRBJ1-1	TGTGCCAGTAGTATAGATCCGAGGGTAGGGACTGAAGCTTTCTTT	CASSIDPRVGTEAFF
TRBV5-6	-	-	TRBJ1-2	TGTGCCAGCAGCTTGATTTATGGGTCCACGGTAGACTATGGCTACACCTTC	CASSLIYGSTVDYGYTF
TRBV4-3	-	-	TRBJ2-1	TGCGCCAGCAGCCAAGTCCGAGGGGTCTATGAGCAGTTCTTC	CASSQVRGVYEQFF
TRBV12-5	TRBD1	-	TRBJ1-2	TGTGCTAGTGGTTTGGCCCCTAGGACAGGGACGGGATATGGCTACACCTTC	CASGLAPRTGTGYGYTF
TRBV6-1	-	-	TRBJ1-1	TGTGCCAGCAGTGAATTGGTAGCGGGGACCTTTGGGGCTTTCTTT	CASSELVAGTFGAFF